Following are 2 T cell receptor beta chains from one sample sequenced in a study of T cells in Graves' hyperthyroidism and ophthalmopathy. RNA transcripts provided the source from which TCR beta CDR3 regions were amplified. The HTBI set primed first-round TCR CDR3 RT-PCR. TCRdb re-called the multiplex PCR reads through MiXCR, storing one row per CDR3 protein. There are under 550,000 distinct CDR3 sequences in the sample; 15% to 20% occur only once, and roughly 44% lies in the top ten. The source material was blood. These receptors came from a man aged 40-50 years with Graves' ophthalmopathy.

The gene calls are TRBV27 and TRBJ1-2; 8 positions match TRBD1. Unmatched junction bases numbered 8, after V lost 1 base and J lost 4 bases. The germline gives CDR1 MNHEY, CDR2 SMNVEV (reference sequence). This CDR3 has 16 amino acids. The CDR3 DNA reads TGTGCCAGCAGTTTATGGTCAACAGGGGGTAGCTATGGCTACACCTTC. This sequence encodes CASSLWSTGGSYGYTF.

V usage is TRBV4-1 and J usage is TRBJ1-2; D possibly corresponds to TRBD1 (6 bases). This CDR3 region has 18 residues. Germline V gene data show CDR1 as MGHRA and CDR2 as YSYEKL. Between the trimmed V and J ends, which lost 0 bases and 8 bases, there was a span of 25 bases. CDR3 residues: CASSQDLMGANPLPGYTF. Written as DNA, the CDR3 is TGCGCCAGCAGCCAAGATCTGATGGGGGCCAACCCTCTACCCGGCTACACCTTC.